A selection of T cell receptor beta chains follows, all from one sample in a study of blood T cell repertoires in COVID-19. Sequenced by immunoSEQ multiplex PCR; TCRdb stores in-frame clones only, minus some. The sample consists of 48,000 or so clones, under 90% of them appearing once. The sample comprised peripheral blood. The receptor set was obtained from an elderly woman with COVID-19, enrolled during active disease. CDR3s include the opening cysteine and the closing phenylalanine or tryptophan. The D gene is left open where the match is weak. Clone size appears in some rows only: once, few, many, or a class for an expanded clone.

j_gene,v_gene,d_gene,abundance,CDR3aa,CDR3nt
TRBJ1-2,TRBV19,-,-,CASSIGTGMNYGYTF,TGTGCCAGTAGTATAGGTACAGGGATGAACTATGGCTACACCTTC
TRBJ1-1,TRBV11-3,-,-,CASSLIHRVMNTEAFF,TGTGCCAGCAGCTTAATCCACAGGGTTATGAACACTGAAGCTTTCTTT
TRBJ1-1,TRBV18,-,-,CASSPQGSTEAFF,TGTGCCAGCTCACCCCAGGGTTCCACTGAAGCTTTCTTT
TRBJ1-1,TRBV19,TRBD1,-,CASSILTGVGTEAFF,TGTGCCAGTAGTATCCTGACAGGGGTTGGCACTGAAGCTTTCTTT
TRBJ2-6,TRBV24-1,-,-,CATSLGGTGANVLTF,TGTGCCACCAGCCTCGGGGGAACCGGGGCCAACGTCCTGACTTTC
TRBJ1-6,TRBV5-6,TRBD1,-,CASSRPGGSYNSPLHF,TGTGCCAGCAGCCGCCCAGGGGGTTCCTATAATTCACCCCTCCACTTT
TRBJ1-2,TRBV19,-,-,CASSISGDNYGYTF,TGTGCCAGTAGTATTTCAGGGGATAACTATGGCTACACCTTC
TRBJ2-7,TRBV15,TRBD2,-,CATSKQREGQYEQYF,TGTGCCACCAGCAAGCAGCGGGAGGGCCAGTACGAGCAGTACTTC
TRBJ1-2,TRBV3-1/TRBV3-2,TRBD1,-,CASSPPGQGIYGYTF,TGTGCCAGCAGCCCACCGGGACAGGGTATCTATGGCTACACCTTC
TRBJ2-2,TRBV7-9,-,-,CASSSQGSGELFF,TGTGCCAGCAGCTCGCAGGGGTCCGGGGAGCTGTTTTTT
TRBJ2-1,TRBV11-3,-,once,CASSLEDSEQFF,TGTGCCAGCAGCTTAGAGGACAGTGAGCAGTTCTTC
TRBJ2-3,TRBV11-1,-,-,CASTPYSTDTQYF,TGTGCCAGCACCCCCTACAGTACGGATACGCAGTATTTT
TRBJ1-3,TRBV7-7,TRBD1,-,CASSRTGGPGNTIYF,TGTGCTAGCAGTCGGACAGGGGGCCCTGGAAACACCATATATTTT